This T cell receptor (beta chain) stems from a study of T cell repertoires in cytomegalovirus infection. Across the whole study: From public TCR beta signatures came an indication of both CMV infection and matching HLA type.

TCRdb re-derived calls from the reads in MiXCR, one entry per CDR3 protein. The table lists 150,000 to 200,000 distinct CDR3 sequences, about 30% of them singletons. In regard to this clonotype: The antigen remains unidentified.

The study's findings and limits: People with CMV and the relevant HLA were identified by cumulative public TCR beta family frequency. CMV-specific HLA-C-restricted TCR beta clonotypes dominated the ex vivo response.

V dropped 10 bases and J dropped 7; count of bases not matched to a gene: 13. From germline, CDR1 is MNHNS and CDR2 SASEGT. This CDR3 has 13 residues. The chain joins TRBV6-1 to TRBJ2-7; 7 bases align to TRBD2. Sequences were obtained from PBMCs. This TCR derives from a human donor in good health (CMV status not recorded). Some clones in this sample may be carry-over from other donors' samples. DNA for the CDR3: TGTGCCACGGGGAGGGCAGGAGGTGGAGAGCAGTACTTC. It specifies CATGRAGGGEQYF.